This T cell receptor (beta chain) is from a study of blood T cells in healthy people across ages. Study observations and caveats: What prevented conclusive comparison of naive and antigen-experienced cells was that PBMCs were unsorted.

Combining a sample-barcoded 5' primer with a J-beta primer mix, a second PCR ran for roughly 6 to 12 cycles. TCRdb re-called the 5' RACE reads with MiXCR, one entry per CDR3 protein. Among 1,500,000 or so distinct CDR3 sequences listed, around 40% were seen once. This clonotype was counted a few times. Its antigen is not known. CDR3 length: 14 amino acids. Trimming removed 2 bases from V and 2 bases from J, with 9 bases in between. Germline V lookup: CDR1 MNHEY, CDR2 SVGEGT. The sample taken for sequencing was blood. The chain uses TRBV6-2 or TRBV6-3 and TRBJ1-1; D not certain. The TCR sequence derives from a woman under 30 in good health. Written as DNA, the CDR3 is TGTGCCAGCAGTTACGAGACACTTAACACTGAAGCTTTCTTT. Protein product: CASSYETLNTEAFF.